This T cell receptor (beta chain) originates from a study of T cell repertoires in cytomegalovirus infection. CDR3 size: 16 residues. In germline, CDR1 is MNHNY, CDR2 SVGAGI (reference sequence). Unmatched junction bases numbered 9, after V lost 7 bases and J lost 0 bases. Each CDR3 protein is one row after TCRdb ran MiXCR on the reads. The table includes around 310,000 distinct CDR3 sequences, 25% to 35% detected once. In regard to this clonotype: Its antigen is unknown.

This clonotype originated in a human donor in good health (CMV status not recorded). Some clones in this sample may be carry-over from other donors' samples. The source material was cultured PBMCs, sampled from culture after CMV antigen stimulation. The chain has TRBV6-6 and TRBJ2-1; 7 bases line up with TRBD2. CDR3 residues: CASTGRGVGSYNEQFF. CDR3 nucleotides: TGTGCCAGCACAGGGAGGGGCGTTGGCTCCTACAATGAGCAGTTCTTC.